This T cell receptor beta chain was captured by sequencing in a study of blood T cell repertoires in COVID-19. Background on the study: From the United States, Italy and Spain came samples of acute and convalescent COVID-19. T cells, B-cell-depleted T cells, or PBMCs provided the cDNA or gDNA that served as material.

Only in-frame clones appear in the TCRdb table, and some are missing; sequencing was by immunoSEQ multiplex PCR. The sample holds 200,000 to 250,000 clones; just over 85% are singletons and the top ten take more than 1.4%. V lost 5 bases and J lost 7; bases outside the gene matches: 2. Germline loops: CDR1 MNHNY, CDR2 SVGAGI (reference sequence). The CDR3 has 12 amino acids. The clonotype comes from a man younger than 35 with active or convalescent COVID-19. The chain employs TRBV6-6 and TRBJ2-1; 7 nucleotides match TRBD1. The sequencing input was peripheral blood. CDR3 sequence reads: CASSPTGNEQFF. The CDR3 DNA reads TGTGCCAGCAGTCCGACAGGGAATGAGCAGTTCTTC.